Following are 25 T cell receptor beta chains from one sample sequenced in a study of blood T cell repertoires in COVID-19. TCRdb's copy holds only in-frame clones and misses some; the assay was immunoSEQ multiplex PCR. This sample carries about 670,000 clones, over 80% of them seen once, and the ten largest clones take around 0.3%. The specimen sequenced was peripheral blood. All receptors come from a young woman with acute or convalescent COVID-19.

DNA of the CDR3: TGTGCCAGCAGCCGACAGGAGAACACTGAAGCTTTCTTT. Residues: CASSRQENTEAFF. The chain joins TRBV7-8 to TRBJ1-1; possible D gene TRBD1, 6 bases. Between the trimmed V and J ends, which lost 5 bases and 1 base, there was a span of 8 bases. From germline, CDR1 is SGHVS and CDR2 FQNEAQ. The CDR3 loop spans 13 amino acids.

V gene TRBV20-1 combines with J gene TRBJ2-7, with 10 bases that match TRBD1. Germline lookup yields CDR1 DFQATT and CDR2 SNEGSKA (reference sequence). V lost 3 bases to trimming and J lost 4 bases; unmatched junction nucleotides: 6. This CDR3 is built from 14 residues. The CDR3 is CSASVGTGEYEQYF. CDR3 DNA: TGCAGTGCTAGTGTCGGGACAGGGGAATACGAGCAGTACTTC.

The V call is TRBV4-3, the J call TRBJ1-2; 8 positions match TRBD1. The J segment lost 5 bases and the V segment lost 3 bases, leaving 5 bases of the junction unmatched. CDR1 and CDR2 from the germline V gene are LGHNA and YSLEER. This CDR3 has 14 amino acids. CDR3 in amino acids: CASSHNRGEYGYTF. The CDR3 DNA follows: TGCGCCAGCAGCCACAACAGGGGGGAGTATGGCTACACCTTC.

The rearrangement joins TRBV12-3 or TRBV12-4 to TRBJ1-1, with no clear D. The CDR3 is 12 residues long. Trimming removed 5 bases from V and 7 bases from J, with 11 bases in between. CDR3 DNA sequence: TGTGCCAGCAGTGCCAACAGATTTGAAGCTTTCTTT. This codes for CASSANRFEAFF.

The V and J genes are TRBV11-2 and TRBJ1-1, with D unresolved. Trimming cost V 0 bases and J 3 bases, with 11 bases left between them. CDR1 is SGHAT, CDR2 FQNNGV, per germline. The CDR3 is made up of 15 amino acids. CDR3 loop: CASSLDPPGYTEAFF. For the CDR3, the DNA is TGTGCCAGCAGCTTAGATCCCCCGGGATACACTGAAGCTTTCTTT. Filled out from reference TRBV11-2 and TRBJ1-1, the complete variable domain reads EAGVAQSPRYKIIEKRQSVAFWCNPISGHATLYWYQQILGQGPKLLIQFQNNGVVDDSQLPKDRFSAERLKGVDSTLKIQPAKLEDSAVYLCASSLDPPGYTEAFFGQGTRLTVV.

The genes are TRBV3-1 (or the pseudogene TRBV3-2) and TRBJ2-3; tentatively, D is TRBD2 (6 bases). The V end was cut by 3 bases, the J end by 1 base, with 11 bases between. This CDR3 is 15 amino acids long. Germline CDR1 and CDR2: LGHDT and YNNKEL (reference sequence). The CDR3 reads CASSQAPGGTDTQYF. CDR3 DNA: TGTGCCAGCAGCCAGGCTCCGGGGGGCACAGATACGCAGTATTTT.

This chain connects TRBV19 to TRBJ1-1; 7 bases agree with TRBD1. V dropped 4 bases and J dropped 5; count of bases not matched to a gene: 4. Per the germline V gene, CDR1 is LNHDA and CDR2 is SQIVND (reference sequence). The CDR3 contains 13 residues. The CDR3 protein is CASSKGARTEAFF. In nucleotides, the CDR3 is TGTGCCAGTAGTAAGGGGGCGAGGACTGAAGCTTTCTTT.

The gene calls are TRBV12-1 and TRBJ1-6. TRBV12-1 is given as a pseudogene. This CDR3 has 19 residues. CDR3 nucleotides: TGTGCCAGCAGCTTTATGCGGGACCCCTCTAGCTCCTATAATTCACCCCTCCACTTT. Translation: CASSFMRDPSSSYNSPLHF.

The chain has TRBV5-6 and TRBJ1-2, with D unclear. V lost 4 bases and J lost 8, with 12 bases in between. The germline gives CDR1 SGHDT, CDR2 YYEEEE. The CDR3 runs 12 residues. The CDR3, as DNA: TGTGCCAGCAGCCTCCCGGCGGGCGGCTACACCTTC. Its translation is CASSLPAGGYTF.

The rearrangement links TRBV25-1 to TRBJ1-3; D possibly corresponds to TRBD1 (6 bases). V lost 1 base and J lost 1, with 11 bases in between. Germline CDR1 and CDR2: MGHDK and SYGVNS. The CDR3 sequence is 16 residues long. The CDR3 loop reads CASSEFGGRSGNTIYF. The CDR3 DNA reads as TGTGCCAGCAGTGAATTTGGGGGCAGGTCTGGAAACACCATATATTTT.

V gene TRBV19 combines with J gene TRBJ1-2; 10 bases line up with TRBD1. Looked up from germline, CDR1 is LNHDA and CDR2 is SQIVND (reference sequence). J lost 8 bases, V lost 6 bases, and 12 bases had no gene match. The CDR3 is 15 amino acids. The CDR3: CASSTGGTGVNGYTF. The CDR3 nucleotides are TGTGCCAGTAGCACAGGGGGGACAGGGGTGAACGGCTACACCTTC.

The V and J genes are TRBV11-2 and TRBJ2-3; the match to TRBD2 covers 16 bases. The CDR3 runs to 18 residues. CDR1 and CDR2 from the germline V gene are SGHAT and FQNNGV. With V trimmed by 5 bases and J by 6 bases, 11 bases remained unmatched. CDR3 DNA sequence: TGTGCCAGCAGCAAATCCGGGACTAGCGGGGGGGCCGGGGATACGCAGTATTTT. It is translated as CASSKSGTSGGAGDTQYF. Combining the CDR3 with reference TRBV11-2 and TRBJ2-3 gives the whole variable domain EAGVAQSPRYKIIEKRQSVAFWCNPISGHATLYWYQQILGQGPKLLIQFQNNGVVDDSQLPKDRFSAERLKGVDSTLKIQPAKLEDSAVYLCASSKSGTSGGAGDTQYFGPGTRLTVL.

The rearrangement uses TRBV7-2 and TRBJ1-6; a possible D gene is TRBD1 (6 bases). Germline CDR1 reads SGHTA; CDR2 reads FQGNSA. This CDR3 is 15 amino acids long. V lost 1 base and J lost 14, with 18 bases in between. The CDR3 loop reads CASSLGARFRQALHF. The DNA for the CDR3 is TGTGCCAGCAGCTTAGGCGCACGTTTCCGACAGGCCCTCCACTTT.

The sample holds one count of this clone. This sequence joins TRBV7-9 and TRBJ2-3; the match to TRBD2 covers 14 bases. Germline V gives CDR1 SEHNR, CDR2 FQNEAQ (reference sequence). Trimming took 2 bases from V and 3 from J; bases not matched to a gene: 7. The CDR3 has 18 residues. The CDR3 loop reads CASSLTRLAGGPTDTQYF. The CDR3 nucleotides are TGTGCCAGCAGCTTAACAAGACTAGCGGGGGGGCCAACAGATACGCAGTATTTT.

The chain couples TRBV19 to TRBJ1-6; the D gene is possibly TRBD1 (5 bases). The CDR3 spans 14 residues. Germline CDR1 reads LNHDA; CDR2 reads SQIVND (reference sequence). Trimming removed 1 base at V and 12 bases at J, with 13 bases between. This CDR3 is CASSIVGGIEPLHF. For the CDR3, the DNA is TGTGCCAGTAGTATAGTCGGGGGTATCGAACCCCTCCACTTT.

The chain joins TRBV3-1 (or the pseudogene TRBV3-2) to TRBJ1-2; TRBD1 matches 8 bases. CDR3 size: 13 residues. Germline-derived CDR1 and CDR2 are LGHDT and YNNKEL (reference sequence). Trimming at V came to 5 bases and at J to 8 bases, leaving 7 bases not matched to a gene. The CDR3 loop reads CASSGRTGKGYTF. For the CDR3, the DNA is TGTGCCAGCAGCGGGAGGACAGGGAAGGGCTACACCTTC.

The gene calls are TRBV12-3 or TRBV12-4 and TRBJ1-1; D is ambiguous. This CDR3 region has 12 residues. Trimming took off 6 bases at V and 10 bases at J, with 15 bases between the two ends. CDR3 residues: CASRGEFVGAFF. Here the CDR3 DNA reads TGTGCCAGCAGGGGAGAGTTTGTAGGAGCTTTCTTT.

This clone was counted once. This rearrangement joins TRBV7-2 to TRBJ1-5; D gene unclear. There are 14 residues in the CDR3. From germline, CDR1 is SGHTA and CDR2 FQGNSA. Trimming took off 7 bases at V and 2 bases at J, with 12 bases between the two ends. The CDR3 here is CASTLREGNQPQHF. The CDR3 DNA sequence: TGTGCCAGCACTCTGAGGGAGGGCAATCAGCCCCAGCATTTT.

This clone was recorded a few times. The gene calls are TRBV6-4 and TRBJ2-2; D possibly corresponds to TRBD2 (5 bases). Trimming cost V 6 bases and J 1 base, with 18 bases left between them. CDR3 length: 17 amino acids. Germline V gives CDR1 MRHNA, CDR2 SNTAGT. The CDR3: CASSPQRENQNTGELFF. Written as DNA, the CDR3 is TGTGCCAGCAGCCCCCAGAGGGAGAACCAGAACACCGGGGAGCTGTTTTTT.

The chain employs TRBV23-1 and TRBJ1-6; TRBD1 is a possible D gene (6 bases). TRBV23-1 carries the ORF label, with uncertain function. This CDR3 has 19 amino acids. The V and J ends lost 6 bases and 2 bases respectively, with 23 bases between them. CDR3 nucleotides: TGCGCCAGCAGCCGAGGAGGACAGATGATTTGCCCCTATAATTCACCCCTCCACTTT. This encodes CASSRGGQMICPYNSPLHF.

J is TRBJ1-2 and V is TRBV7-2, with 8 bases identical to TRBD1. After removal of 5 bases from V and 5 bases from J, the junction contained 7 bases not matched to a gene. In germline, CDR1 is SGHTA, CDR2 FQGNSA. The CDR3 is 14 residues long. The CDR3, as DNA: TGTGCCAGCAGCCCCGGACAGGGAAAATATGGCTACACCTTC. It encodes CASSPGQGKYGYTF.

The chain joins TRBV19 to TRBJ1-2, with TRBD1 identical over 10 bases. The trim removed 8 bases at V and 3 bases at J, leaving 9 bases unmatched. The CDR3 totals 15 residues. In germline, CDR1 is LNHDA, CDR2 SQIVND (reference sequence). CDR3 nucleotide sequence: TGTGCCAGTCTCGCGGGGGACAGGGGCTACTATGGCTACACCTTC. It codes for CASLAGDRGYYGYTF.

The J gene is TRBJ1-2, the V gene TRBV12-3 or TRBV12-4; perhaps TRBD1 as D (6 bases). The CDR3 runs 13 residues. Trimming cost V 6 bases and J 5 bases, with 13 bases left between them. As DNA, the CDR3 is TGTGCCAGCAGACAGGGATTTAAGTATGGCTACACCTTC. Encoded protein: CASRQGFKYGYTF.

CDR3 sequence (DNA): TGTGCCAGCAGTGGGGGGCCGGCCGGATATAATTCACCCCTCCACTTT. This translates into CASSGGPAGYNSPLHF. The chain recombines TRBV2 with TRBJ1-6, with D possibly matching TRBD1 (6 bases). The germline gives CDR1 SNHLY, CDR2 FYNNEI. This CDR3 contains 16 residues. Trimming left V 4 bases short and J 4 bases short, with 14 bases between.

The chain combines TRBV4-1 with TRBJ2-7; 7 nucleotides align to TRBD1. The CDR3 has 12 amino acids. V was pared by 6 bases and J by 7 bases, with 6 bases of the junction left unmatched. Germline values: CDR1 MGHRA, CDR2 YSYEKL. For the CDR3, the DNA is TGCGCCAGCAGTAAAACAGGGGAAGAGCAGTACTTC. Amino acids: CASSKTGEEQYF.